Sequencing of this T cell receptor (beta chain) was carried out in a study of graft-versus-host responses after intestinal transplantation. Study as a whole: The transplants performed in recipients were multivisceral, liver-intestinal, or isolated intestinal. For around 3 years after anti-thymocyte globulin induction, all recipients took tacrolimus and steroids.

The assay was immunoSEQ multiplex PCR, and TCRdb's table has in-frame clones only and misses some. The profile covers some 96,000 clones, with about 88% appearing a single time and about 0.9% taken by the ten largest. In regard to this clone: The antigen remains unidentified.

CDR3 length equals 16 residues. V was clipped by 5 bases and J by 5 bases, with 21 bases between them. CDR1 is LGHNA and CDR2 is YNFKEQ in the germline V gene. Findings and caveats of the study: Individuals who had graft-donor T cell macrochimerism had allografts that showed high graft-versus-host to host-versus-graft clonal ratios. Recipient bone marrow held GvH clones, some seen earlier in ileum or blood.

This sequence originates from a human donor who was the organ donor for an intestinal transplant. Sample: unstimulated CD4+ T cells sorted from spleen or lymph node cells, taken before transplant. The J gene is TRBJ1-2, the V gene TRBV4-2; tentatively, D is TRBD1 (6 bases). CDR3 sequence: CASSSWGGTPLYGYTF. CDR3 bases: TGTGCCAGCAGCTCTTGGGGAGGGACACCTCTTTATGGCTACACCTTC.